Here is one TCR beta chain with its context. These data originate in a study of blood T cell repertoires in COVID-19. Study background: Recovered participants had two consecutive negative NP/OP PCR tests, healthcare professional clearance, or symptom resolution.

This CDR3 spans 19 amino acids. The junction had 8 bases not matched to a gene; V was cut back by 2 bases and J by 2 bases. The V gene's germline CDR1 is MNHEY and CDR2 SMNVEV (reference sequence). The protocol was immunoSEQ multiplex PCR, while the TCRdb copy is restricted to in-frame clones and leaves out a portion. This table has hundreds of thousands of clones, approximately 89% appearing once. The chain uses TRBV27 and TRBJ2-3; 15 positions agree with TRBD2. The clonotype originates from a man aged 40-55 years in a cohort exposed to, infected with or recovered from COVID-19 (not recorded which). Sequencing input: PBMCs or T cells enriched from blood (not recorded which). The DNA of the CDR3 is TGTGCCAGCAGTTTACTAGGACTAGCGGGAGGGATTTCCACAGATACGCAGTATTTT. This encodes CASSLLGLAGGISTDTQYF.